The 27 T cell receptor beta chains in this list originate from one sample, sequenced in a study of Ad26.COV2.S vaccination and SARS-CoV-2 variants. Treatment reported: over 15 received Ad26.COV2.S at low or high dose, single or two shots; five or six received placebo; per-sample allocation not given. Following the first vaccine or placebo injection, samples were taken on day 63. Method: immunoSEQ multiplex PCR; TCRdb's copy keeps in-frame clones and lacks some. The sample carries roughly 240,000 clones, 85% to 90% recorded once. The sequencing used peripheral blood, collected in a trial of Ad26.COV2.S vaccine versus placebo. The receptor set was obtained from a person aged 18-60 years who received the Ad26.COV2.S COVID-19 vaccine or a placebo.

The genes are TRBV20-1 and TRBJ1-2, with 10 bases that match TRBD1. V was clipped by 3 bases and J by 3 bases; unmatched bases: 1. Looked up from germline, CDR1 is DFQATT and CDR2 is SNEGSKA (reference sequence). This CDR3 has 13 amino acids. The CDR3 DNA reads TGCAGTGCTAGTGGACAGGGGGACTATGGCTACACCTTC. Its protein is CSASGQGDYGYTF.

Comments on this clone: Other DNA sequences in the same sample also yield this CDR3. The chain recombines TRBV3-1 (or the pseudogene TRBV3-2) with TRBJ1-5; D remains ambiguous. With 1 base removed from V and 3 bases from J, the gap between germline ends came to 7 bases. CDR1 is LGHDT, CDR2 YNNKEL, per germline (reference sequence). The CDR3 runs 14 residues. The CDR3 coding sequence is TGTGCCAGCAGCCAAGGAGGGCTCAATCAGCCCCAGCATTTT. Its protein product is CASSQGGLNQPQHF.

The table lists this clone with a count of one. This sequence joins TRBV7-3 and TRBJ2-3, with D unresolved. Germline-derived CDR1 and CDR2 are SGHTA and FQGTGA. The CDR3 consists of 14 residues. Trimming left V 2 bases short and J 0 bases short, with 6 bases between. In DNA form, the CDR3 reads TGTGCCAGCAGCTTAGGGTGGAGCACAGATACGCAGTATTTT. It translates to CASSLGWSTDTQYF.

This sequence joins TRBV12-3 or TRBV12-4 and TRBJ1-5, with D tentatively TRBD1 (6 bases). The CDR3 consists of 13 residues. The germline V and J ends were trimmed by 2 bases and 7 bases, with 9 bases remaining between them. CDR3 nucleotides: TGTGCCAGCAGTTTAACAGGGAGGCAGCCCCAGCATTTT. Protein sequence: CASSLTGRQPQHF.

V gene TRBV5-1 combines with J gene TRBJ2-5; 12 positions agree with TRBD2. Per germline, CDR1 SGHRS and CDR2 YFSETQ. The junction had 11 bases not matched to a gene; V was cut back by 3 bases and J by 5 bases. The CDR3 has 17 residues. The CDR3, as DNA: TGCGCCAGCAGCTCAATGCTAGCGGGAGGGCCAGGGGAGACCCAGTACTTC. Translation gives CASSSMLAGGPGETQYF. Full variable domain (missing parts from reference TRBV5-1 and TRBJ2-5): KAGVTQTPRYLIKTRGQQVTLSCSPISGHRSVSWYQQTPGQGLQFLFEYFSETQRNKGNFPGRFSGRQFSNSRSEMNVSTLELGDSALYLCASSSMLAGGPGETQYFGPGTRLLVL.

This chain uses TRBV11-2 with TRBJ2-7; TRBD2 aligns across 10 bases. CDR3 length equals 15 residues. Germline V CDR1 and CDR2: SGHAT, FQNNGV. J gave up 4 bases and V 5 bases, and 8 bases lay outside the gene matches. This CDR3 reads CASSPLAGGSYEQYF. In DNA form, the CDR3 reads TGTGCCAGCAGCCCGTTAGCGGGAGGATCATACGAGCAGTACTTC.

The gene calls are TRBV6-5 and TRBJ1-4; 7 nucleotides align to TRBD1. The germline V gene encodes CDR1 MNHEY and CDR2 SVGAGI. This CDR3 is built from 14 residues. Losses at the gene ends were 6 bases for V and 7 bases for J; bases not matched to a gene: 8. The CDR3 sequence is CASSRTGGGEKLFF. For the CDR3, the DNA is TGTGCCAGCAGCCGGACAGGAGGCGGTGAAAAACTGTTTTTT.

V gene TRBV19 combines with J gene TRBJ1-6, with D hard to call. The V end was cut by 5 bases, the J end by 6 bases, with 8 bases between. This CDR3 has 13 amino acids. CDR1 is LNHDA and CDR2 is SQIVND in the germline V gene (reference sequence). The CDR3 nucleotides read TGTGCCAGTAGTGCGGGCCGTAATTCACCCCTCCACTTT. Amino acids: CASSAGRNSPLHF.

This chain joins TRBV3-1 (or the pseudogene TRBV3-2) and TRBJ2-7; the D call may be TRBD1 or TRBD2 (5 bases each). In germline, CDR1 is LGHDT, CDR2 YNNKEL (reference sequence). V was cut by 4 bases and J by 7 bases, with 17 bases left in between. This CDR3 has 14 residues. CDR3 region: CASSLVAGSGEQYF. As DNA, the CDR3 is TGTGCCAGCAGCCTCGTGGCAGGGAGTGGGGAGCAGTACTTC.

This chain links TRBV10-3 with TRBJ1-4; TRBD1 matches 8 bases. The germline gives CDR1 ENHRY, CDR2 SYGVKD. The CDR3 runs 13 residues. Trimming removed 5 bases from V and 5 bases from J; junction bases left unmatched: 1. CDR3 amino acids: CAISRDRNEKLFF. The CDR3 bases are TGTGCCATCAGTAGGGACAGGAATGAAAAACTGTTTTTT.

Note on this clone: One end of the junction varies from germline; a read error may be responsible. CDR3 sequence (DNA): TGTGCCAGCAGCTCGCAGGGGGGAGGGCGTTTCGATTTT. It specifies CASSSQGGGRFDF. V is TRBV7-9 and J is TRBJ1-5, with 7 bases that match TRBD1. The germline V gene has CDR1 SEHNR and CDR2 FQNEAQ (reference sequence). The CDR3 loop spans 13 amino acids.

V is TRBV6-2 or TRBV6-3 and J is TRBJ2-7; D possibly corresponds to TRBD1 (5 bases). This CDR3 comprises 17 residues. CDR1 is MNHEY, CDR2 SVGEGT, per germline. Trimming stripped 6 bases from V and 0 bases from J, with 21 bases between. The CDR3 sequence: CASSAYRHQGTSYEQYF. CDR3 in DNA: TGTGCCAGCAGCGCTTACCGTCACCAGGGTACCTCCTACGAGCAGTACTTC.

V gene TRBV4-3 combines with J gene TRBJ2-7; D not certain. Germline V gene sequence: CDR1 LGHNA, CDR2 YSLEER. The V and J ends lost 0 bases and 1 base respectively, with 10 bases between them. CDR3 length: 15 residues. CDR3 sequence: CASSQDGSQSYEQYF. The CDR3 coding sequence is TGCGCCAGCAGCCAAGACGGTAGCCAGTCCTACGAGCAGTACTTC.

The rearrangement uses TRBV4-1 and TRBJ2-7; D gene ambiguous. The V and J ends lost 4 bases and 6 bases respectively, with 19 bases between them. This CDR3 has 15 amino acids. Germline V gives CDR1 MGHRA, CDR2 YSYEKL. CDR3 amino acids: CASSPSPPGSIEQYF. The CDR3 nucleotides are TGCGCCAGCAGCCCCTCTCCTCCCGGAAGTATCGAGCAGTACTTC.

The rearrangement joins TRBV7-2 to TRBJ2-3; perhaps TRBD1 as D (5 bases). Germline assignment: CDR1 SGHTA and CDR2 FQGNSA. The CDR3 loop spans 18 amino acids. V was trimmed by 4 bases and J by 0 bases, leaving 20 bases between them. The CDR3: CASSSKGPGISSTDTQYF. The CDR3 DNA sequence: TGTGCCAGCAGCTCCAAAGGACCAGGGATATCTAGCACAGATACGCAGTATTTT.

The V and J genes are TRBV27 and TRBJ1-5; maybe TRBD1 (6 bases). The germline gives CDR1 MNHEY, CDR2 SMNVEV (reference sequence). The CDR3 has 13 residues. Between the trimmed V and J ends, which lost 4 bases and 3 bases, there was a span of 7 bases. Here the CDR3 DNA reads TGTGCCAGCAGTTGGACAGTCAATCAGCCCCAGCATTTT. The encoded protein is CASSWTVNQPQHF.

J is TRBJ1-6 and V is TRBV28, with D unclear. CDR1 MDHEN and CDR2 SYDVKM come from the germline V gene. This CDR3 has 15 amino acids. Trimming stripped 5 bases from V and 5 bases from J, with 13 bases between. This CDR3 is CASSTGRPNNSPLHF. DNA for the CDR3: TGTGCCAGCAGTACCGGACGGCCGAATAATTCACCCCTCCACTTT.

The V and J genes are TRBV2 and TRBJ1-2; perhaps TRBD1 as D (6 bases). CDR3 size: 14 residues. V was shortened by 7 bases and J by 4 bases, with 16 bases between the two germline ends. Germline V gene data show CDR1 as SNHLY and CDR2 as FYNNEI. The CDR3 loop is CASTPVGQFYGYTF. CDR3 DNA: TGTGCCAGCACCCCCGTCGGACAGTTCTATGGCTACACCTTC.

The V and J genes are TRBV7-9 and TRBJ2-7; weak D call: TRBD1 (6 bases). V was trimmed by 6 bases and J by 0 bases, leaving 12 bases between them. CDR1 and CDR2 (germline): SEHNR, FQNEAQ (reference sequence). This CDR3 is built from 14 residues. CDR3 protein: CASRQGSSSYEQYF. CDR3 bases: TGTGCCAGCAGGCAGGGGTCCTCCTCCTACGAGCAGTACTTC.

This chain connects TRBV7-9 to TRBJ2-1, with unresolved D. Germline V gene lookup returns CDR1 SEHNR and CDR2 FQNEAQ (reference sequence). Trimming took 2 bases from V and 7 from J, leaving 12 bases between them. The CDR3 totals 14 residues. The CDR3 coding sequence is TGTGCCAGCAGCTTAAGTCCGAGTTATAATGAGCAGTTCTTC. It encodes CASSLSPSYNEQFF.

The chain carries TRBV7-8 and TRBJ2-2; 9 bases agree with TRBD2. This CDR3 region has 15 residues. The junction had 2 bases not matched to a gene; V was cut back by 4 bases and J by 2 bases. CDR1 SGHVS and CDR2 FQNEAQ come from the germline V gene. CDR3: CASSSSGTNTGELFF. The CDR3 coding sequence is TGTGCCAGCAGCTCTAGCGGGACCAACACCGGGGAGCTGTTTTTT.

The chain has TRBV19 and TRBJ2-2; TRBD1 matches 10 bases. V lost 10 bases to trimming and J lost 6 bases; unmatched junction nucleotides: 11. The CDR3 is made up of 15 amino acids. Looked up from germline, CDR1 is LNHDA and CDR2 is SQIVND (reference sequence). For the CDR3, the DNA is TGTGCCACCGGCCCGGGACAGGGGTTCCCCGGGGAGCTGTTTTTT. Translation: CATGPGQGFPGELFF.

The chain combines TRBV5-1 with TRBJ2-7, with 12 bases that match TRBD1. Germline CDR1 SGHRS, CDR2 YFSETQ. CDR3 length: 19 residues. J gave up 2 bases and V 4 bases, and 16 bases lay outside the gene matches. The CDR3 sequence is CASSGGQGAPSPTTYEQYF. CDR3 DNA: TGCGCCAGCAGCGGGGGACAGGGGGCGCCTTCCCCGACGACCTACGAGCAGTACTTC.

This chain connects TRBV18 to TRBJ1-2, with 7 bases aligning to TRBD1. V gave up 1 base and J gave up 2 bases; unmatched junction bases: 13. Per the germline V gene, CDR1 is KGHSH and CDR2 is LQKENI. The CDR3 totals 18 residues. The CDR3 DNA reads TGTGCCAGCTCACCACTCACTCCCACTCAGGGGGTGAACTATGGCTACACCTTC. Protein sequence: CASSPLTPTQGVNYGYTF.

The chain recombines TRBV6-2 or TRBV6-3 with TRBJ1-5; D remains ambiguous. Trimming cost V 6 bases and J 0 bases, with 12 bases left between them. The CDR3 loop spans 15 amino acids. The germline V gene has CDR1 MNHEY and CDR2 SVGEGT. CDR3 sequence: CASSGPSYSNQPQHF. Written as DNA, the CDR3 is TGTGCCAGCAGCGGACCCTCATATAGCAATCAGCCCCAGCATTTT.

This clone was detected once. The chain uses TRBV7-2 and TRBJ1-6; D is unclear. V lost 0 bases and J 0 bases, leaving 12 bases between the germline ends. The CDR3 has 18 residues. Germline V CDR1 and CDR2: SGHTA, FQGNSA. This CDR3 is CASSLASRQSSYNSPLHF. The CDR3, as DNA: TGTGCCAGCAGCTTAGCGAGTCGCCAGAGCTCCTATAATTCACCCCTCCACTTT. The variable domain in full, completed from reference TRBV7-2 and TRBJ1-6, reads GAGVSQSPSNKVTEKGKDVELRCDPISGHTALYWYRQSLGQGLEFLIYFQGNSAPDKSGLPSDRFSAERTGGSVSTLTIQRTQQEDSAVYLCASSLASRQSSYNSPLHFGNGTRLTVT.

V gene TRBV6-1 combines with J gene TRBJ2-5; D unresolved. The germline gives CDR1 MNHNS, CDR2 SASEGT. The V gene lost 2 bases and the J gene lost 5 bases, with 6 bases spanning the gap. The CDR3 loop spans 12 amino acids. The CDR3 region is CASSEQEETQYF. DNA for the CDR3: TGTGCCAGCAGTGAACAAGAGGAGACCCAGTACTTC.